Given below is one TCR beta chain in context. Antigen unknown. Sequencing of TCR beta was performed on blood CD8+ and CD4+ T cells. These data come from a study of CD8 T cells in Susac syndrome. A quantity of about 0.5 to 1 ug RNA underwent reverse transcription using random hexamers. MiXCR, run by TCRdb on the immunoSEQ multiplex PCR reads, gives a single entry per CDR3 protein. The sample holds 100,000 to 150,000 distinct CDR3 sequences, around 96% seen once. Study-level points and caveats: By the study's own acknowledgment, its TCR sequencing and HLA analysis included relatively few individuals.

CDR3 length: 15 amino acids. The V end lost 5 bases, the J end lost 5 bases, and 19 bases lay between the germline ends. From germline, CDR1 is DFQATT and CDR2 SNEGSKA (reference sequence). This sequence originates from a human donor with Susac syndrome. The sample taken for sequencing was CD4+ T cells from PBMCs. The chain joins TRBV20-1 to TRBJ1-5; D is ambiguous. The CDR3 bases are TGCAGTGCTCAGAATGGTGGGTGGGATTATCAGCCCCAGCATTTT. Protein sequence: CSAQNGGWDYQPQHF.